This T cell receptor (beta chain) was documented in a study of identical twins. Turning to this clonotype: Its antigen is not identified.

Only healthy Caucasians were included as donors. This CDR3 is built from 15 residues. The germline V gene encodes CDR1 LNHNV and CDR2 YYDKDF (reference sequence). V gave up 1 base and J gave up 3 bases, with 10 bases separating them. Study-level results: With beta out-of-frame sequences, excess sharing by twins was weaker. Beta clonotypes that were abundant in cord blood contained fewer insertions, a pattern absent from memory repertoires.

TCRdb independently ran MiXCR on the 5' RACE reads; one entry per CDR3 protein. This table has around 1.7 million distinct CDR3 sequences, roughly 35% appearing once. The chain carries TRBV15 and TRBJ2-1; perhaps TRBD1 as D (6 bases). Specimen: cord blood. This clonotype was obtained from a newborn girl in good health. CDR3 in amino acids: CATSRGGQGYNEQFF. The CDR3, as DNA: TGTGCCACCAGCAGAGGGGGACAAGGCTACAATGAGCAGTTCTTC.